Here is one TCR beta chain with its context. These data are taken from a study of blood T cell repertoires in COVID-19. The germline V and J ends were trimmed by 1 base and 4 bases, with 20 bases remaining between them. The CDR3 is made up of 18 amino acids. Looked up from germline, CDR1 is MNHEY and CDR2 is SMNVEV (reference sequence). Using immunoSEQ multiplex PCR, the repertoire was profiled, and TCRdb retains in-frame clones only, with some absent. The data contain 100,000 to 140,000 clones, 80% to 95% of them singletons. The V gene is TRBV27, the J gene TRBJ1-3; D is unresolved. Sequencing was performed on peripheral blood. This TCR was sampled from a woman aged 25 to 39 with acute or convalescent COVID-19. The CDR3 reads CASSLCGGEESKGNTIYF. In nucleotides, the CDR3 is TGTGCCAGCAGTTTATGTGGTGGTGAGGAGAGTAAAGGAAACACCATATATTTT.